Following are 16 T cell receptor beta chains from one sample sequenced in a study of cytomegalovirus exposure and HLA in healthy donors. PCR amplification relied on 60 Vbeta primers (plus 13 Jbeta primers). Profiled with immunoSEQ multiplex PCR; TCRdb holds only in-frame clones, not every one. The sample carries fewer than 70,000 clones, around 74% recorded once. Sequences were obtained from PBMCs. These receptors all stem from a woman aged 60 to 75 in good health and CMV-seropositive.

V gene TRBV7-9 combines with J gene TRBJ2-7; 9 nucleotides align to TRBD2. The length of the CDR3 is 12 residues. The J segment lost 7 bases and the V segment lost 5 bases, leaving 3 bases of the junction unmatched. The germline CDR1 and CDR2 sequences are SEHNR and FQNEAQ (reference sequence). CDR3 sequence reads: CASSLGLAEQYF. Here the CDR3 DNA reads TGTGCCAGCAGCCTGGGACTAGCAGAGCAGTACTTC.

The chain couples TRBV28 to TRBJ2-3; D uncertain. This CDR3 comprises 13 residues. Trimming left V 5 bases short and J 0 bases short, with 6 bases between. Germline values: CDR1 MDHEN, CDR2 SYDVKM. The CDR3 reads CASSNPSTDTQYF. The CDR3 region has the DNA TGTGCCAGCAGTAATCCTAGCACAGATACGCAGTATTTT.

The V gene is TRBV2, the J gene TRBJ2-6; a weak D match, TRBD2 (5 bases). This CDR3 has 16 residues. Germline CDR1 reads SNHLY; CDR2 reads FYNNEI. V was cut by 2 bases and J by 3 bases, with 11 bases left in between. The CDR3 nucleotides are TGTGCCAGCAGTGAAAGATCGGGGTTTGGGGCCAACGTCCTGACTTTC. It yields the protein CASSERSGFGANVLTF. Full variable domain (remainder filled in from reference TRBV2 and TRBJ2-6): EPEVTQTPSHQVTQMGQEVILRCVPISNHLYFYWYRQILGQKVEFLVSFYNNEISEKSEIFDDQFSVERPDGSNFTLKIRSTKLEDSAMYFCASSERSGFGANVLTFGAGSRLTVL.

The CDR3 DNA reads as TGCGCCAGCAGCCCTGGGCCCGACGTGGGCGAGCAGTACTTC. This sequence encodes CASSPGPDVGEQYF. This rearrangement joins TRBV5-1 to TRBJ2-7, with D uncertain. The CDR3 extends over 14 amino acids. Germline lookup yields CDR1 SGHRS and CDR2 YFSETQ. V was shortened by 4 bases and J by 6 bases, with 17 bases between the two germline ends.

This clone was counted a few times. The J gene is TRBJ2-1, the V gene TRBV6-5, with no clear D. In germline, CDR1 is MNHEY, CDR2 SVGAGI. Trimming cost V 4 bases and J 2 bases, with 9 bases left between them. The CDR3 consists of 14 residues. The CDR3 DNA reads as TGTGCCAGCAGTTCCCCTCTTACCTACAATGAGCAGTTCTTC. Its translation: CASSSPLTYNEQFF.

The count of this clone is one. The chain employs TRBV5-8 and TRBJ1-1; no reliable D call. V was trimmed by 0 bases and J by 2 bases, leaving 11 bases between them. Germline V gene lookup returns CDR1 SGHTS and CDR2 YDEGEE. The CDR3 runs to 15 residues. The CDR3 here is CASSLVVSLNTEAFF. The CDR3 region has the DNA TGTGCCAGCAGCTTGGTTGTTTCCCTTAACACTGAAGCTTTCTTT.

DNA for the CDR3: TGTGCCAGCAGCGTAACAGGGGGGACCTACGAGCAGTACTTC. This encodes CASSVTGGTYEQYF. The chain uses TRBV9 and TRBJ2-7, with 8 bases matching TRBD1. The CDR3 consists of 14 residues. The ends lost 1 base at V and 2 bases at J; junction bases unmatched: 2. The germline gives CDR1 SGDLS, CDR2 YYNGEE.

This clone was counted only a few times. This chain connects TRBV5-4 to TRBJ1-1; D is possibly TRBD1 (5 bases). The germline V gene encodes CDR1 SGHNT and CDR2 YYREEE (reference sequence). The CDR3 totals 14 residues. With 0 bases removed from V and 0 bases from J, the gap between germline ends came to 6 bases. CDR3 sequence (DNA): TGTGCCAGCAGCTTGGCAGGGATGAACACTGAAGCTTTCTTT. Its translation: CASSLAGMNTEAFF.

This rearrangement joins TRBV2 to TRBJ1-5; D unresolved. This CDR3 is 14 amino acids long. From germline, CDR1 is SNHLY and CDR2 FYNNEI. V was pared by 4 bases and J by 7 bases, with 14 bases between. The CDR3 coding sequence is TGTGCCAGCAGTGGTTGGGGAGCCCTGCAGCCCCAGCATTTT. The encoded protein is CASSGWGALQPQHF.

The V and J genes are TRBV11-2 and TRBJ1-2; 7 bases are a match to TRBD1. CDR1 is SGHAT, CDR2 FQNNGV, per germline. This CDR3 region has 17 residues. The ends lost 0 bases at V and 4 bases at J; junction bases unmatched: 11. The CDR3 loop reads CASSLEPTGRPSYGYTF. The CDR3 bases are TGTGCCAGCAGCTTAGAGCCGACAGGGAGGCCCTCCTATGGCTACACCTTC.

The genes are TRBV30 and TRBJ2-7; tentative D call: TRBD1 (6 bases). Deletions cut 5 bases from V and 3 bases from J, with 8 bases between. The CDR3 covers 11 residues. Germline lookup yields CDR1 GTSNPN and CDR2 SVGIG (reference sequence). CDR3 amino acids: CAWAQGYEQYF. The CDR3, as DNA: TGTGCCTGGGCACAGGGCTACGAGCAGTACTTC. Full variable domain (missing parts from reference TRBV30 and TRBJ2-7): SQTIHQWPATLVQPVGSPLSLECTVEGTSNPNLYWYRQAAGRGLQLLFYSVGIGQISSEVPQNLSASRPQDRQFILSSKKLLLSDSGFYLCAWAQGYEQYFGPGTRLTVT.

The chain has TRBV10-1 and TRBJ1-2; D might be TRBD1 (6 bases). This CDR3 comprises 15 residues. Germline V gives CDR1 WNHNN, CDR2 SYGVQD (reference sequence). V lost 0 bases and J lost 4, with 12 bases in between. CDR3 sequence reads: CASSESRRDTYGYTF. The CDR3 coding sequence is TGCGCCAGCAGTGAGTCCCGCAGGGACACCTATGGCTACACCTTC.

V and J are TRBV6-6 and TRBJ2-2, with 7 nucleotides matching TRBD1. CDR3 length: 14 residues. Germline V gives CDR1 MNHNY, CDR2 SVGAGI (reference sequence). V lost 6 bases and J lost 4; bases outside the gene matches: 5. The CDR3 DNA reads TGTGCCAGCAGGCAGACAGGGTTCACCGGGGAGCTGTTTTTT. It is translated as CASRQTGFTGELFF.

The chain is built from TRBV18 and TRBJ2-3, with 9 bases identical to TRBD2. The CDR3 has 15 residues. Unmatched junction bases numbered 11, after V lost 5 bases and J lost 8 bases. CDR1 and CDR2 (germline): KGHSH, LQKENI. The DNA of the CDR3 is TGTGCCAGCTCATCAACCGGGACTAGCAGCGGTACGCAGTATTTT. Encoded protein: CASSSTGTSSGTQYF.

CDR3 sequence (DNA): TGCAGCGTTGCGGGCCAGGGGGTAAGGAGTGGCTACACCTTC. Protein sequence: CSVAGQGVRSGYTF. V is TRBV29-1 and J is TRBJ1-2; 7 bases map to TRBD1. V gave up 4 bases and J gave up 7 bases; unmatched junction bases: 12. Germline CDR1 reads SQVTM; CDR2 reads ANQGSEA. This CDR3 has 14 residues.

This clone was counted a few times. The genes are TRBV10-2 and TRBJ1-5, with 7 bases identical to TRBD1. Germline assignment: CDR1 WSHSY and CDR2 SAAADI. The V segment lost 5 bases and the J segment 2 bases; nucleotides outside the gene matches: 3. This CDR3 spans 14 amino acids. The CDR3 region is CASSNDRGNQPQHF. The CDR3 DNA is TGCGCCAGCAGTAACGACAGGGGCAATCAGCCCCAGCATTTT.